This entry lists 32 T cell receptor beta chains sequenced from one sample in a study of cytomegalovirus exposure and HLA in healthy donors. The PCR was carried out with 60 Vbeta primers and 13 Jbeta primers. The protocol was immunoSEQ multiplex PCR, while the TCRdb copy is restricted to in-frame clones and leaves out a portion. The profile shows 200,000 to 250,000 clones, 82% of them singletons. Material for sequencing was PBMCs. These receptors were collected from a woman in her forties in good health and CMV-seropositive.

This chain connects TRBV9 to TRBJ1-6, with 7 bases lining up with TRBD1. The CDR3 loop spans 16 amino acids. Germline loops: CDR1 SGDLS, CDR2 YYNGEE. V lost 4 bases to trimming and J lost 1 base; unmatched junction nucleotides: 5. The CDR3 DNA reads TGTGCCAGCAGCAGGGGGCCGGCGTCCTATAATTCACCCCTCCACTTT. Amino acids: CASSRGPASYNSPLHF.

This clone came up a few times. The chain carries TRBV4-2 and TRBJ1-1, with D possibly being TRBD1 (5 bases). Germline-derived CDR1 and CDR2 are LGHNA and YNFKEQ. V was trimmed by 0 bases and J by 11 bases, leaving 10 bases between them. The CDR3 contains 12 residues. The CDR3 coding sequence is TGTGCCAGCAGCCAAGATGGCAGGGCCGCTTTCTTT. This codes for CASSQDGRAAFF.

The V and J genes are TRBV2 and TRBJ2-7; 9 bases are a match to TRBD1. This CDR3 is 15 amino acids long. The germline V gene has CDR1 SNHLY and CDR2 FYNNEI. Trimming at V came to 5 bases and at J to 2 bases, leaving 7 bases not matched to a gene. DNA of the CDR3: TGTGCCAGCAGTCTGACCGGGACAGGGACCTACGAGCAGTACTTC. The encoded protein is CASSLTGTGTYEQYF.

The J gene is TRBJ2-5, the V gene TRBV19; 12 bases agree with TRBD2. Germline CDR1 reads LNHDA; CDR2 reads SQIVND (reference sequence). V lost 6 bases and J lost 4; bases outside the gene matches: 9. CDR3 length: 16 amino acids. The CDR3 loop reads CASSSSTSGSVETQYF. The CDR3 nucleotides read TGTGCCAGTAGCTCCTCGACTAGCGGGAGTGTAGAGACCCAGTACTTC.

The chain couples TRBV4-3 to TRBJ2-3; 8 bases map to TRBD1. V lost 3 bases and J lost 3; bases outside the gene matches: 8. The CDR3 totals 16 residues. Germline values: CDR1 LGHNA, CDR2 YSLEER. The CDR3 coding sequence is TGCGCCAGCAGCCAGGCGGACAGGGTCAATACAGATACGCAGTATTTT. Its translation: CASSQADRVNTDTQYF.

This chain uses TRBV30 with TRBJ1-1, with D possibly being TRBD1 (6 bases). CDR1 GTSNPN and CDR2 SVGIG come from the germline V gene (reference sequence). Trimming took 0 bases from V and 5 from J, leaving 22 bases between them. The CDR3 loop spans 17 amino acids. The CDR3 is CAWSVRAPGRGGTEAFF. The CDR3 nucleotides are TGTGCCTGGAGTGTTCGTGCCCCGGGGAGGGGGGGAACTGAAGCTTTCTTT.

This sequence joins TRBV19 and TRBJ1-4; D call uncertain. This CDR3 contains 14 residues. The germline V gene encodes CDR1 LNHDA and CDR2 SQIVND (reference sequence). The germline V and J ends were trimmed by 8 bases and 0 bases, with 10 bases remaining between them. The CDR3 loop reads CASRRDATNEKLFF. Here the CDR3 DNA reads TGTGCCAGTCGCCGGGATGCAACTAATGAAAAACTGTTTTTT.

CDR3 nucleotides: TGTGCCAGCAGCGCCCGGGACAGGGCACTGGGCTCCTACAATGAGCAGTTCTTC. Protein product: CASSARDRALGSYNEQFF. This chain joins TRBV11-3 and TRBJ2-1; 9 bases are a match to TRBD1. The CDR3 loop spans 18 amino acids. Per the germline V gene, CDR1 is SGHNT and CDR2 is YENEEA. V lost 5 bases, J lost 0 bases, and 11 bases stayed unmatched.

The chain joins TRBV5-1 to TRBJ2-6; D uncertain. The V gene lost 1 base and the J gene lost 1 base, with 9 bases spanning the gap. CDR1 and CDR2 from the germline V gene are SGHRS and YFSETQ. The CDR3 has 16 residues. The CDR3 reads CASSLNTASGANVLTF. CDR3 bases: TGCGCCAGCAGCTTGAATACAGCTTCTGGGGCCAACGTCCTGACTTTC.

This clone was counted a single time. CDR3 bases: TGTGCCACCAGCAGAGTAGCCAAGAACATCACCTACGAGCAGTACTTC. Its translation: CATSRVAKNITYEQYF. The chain is built from TRBV15 and TRBJ2-7; D is undetermined. V was cut by 1 base and J by 2 bases, with 15 bases left in between. Germline values: CDR1 LNHNV, CDR2 YYDKDF (reference sequence). This CDR3 spans 16 amino acids.

The gene calls are TRBV29-1 and TRBJ1-2, with D perhaps TRBD1 (5 bases). The V gene's germline CDR1 is SQVTM and CDR2 ANQGSEA. V lost 3 bases and J lost 4, with 12 bases in between. CDR3 length equals 13 residues. CDR3 protein: CSVENGGGYGYTF. The CDR3 region has the DNA TGCAGCGTTGAGAACGGGGGAGGCTATGGCTACACCTTC.

For the CDR3, the DNA is TGTGCCAGCAGTGTCCATACAGGGAGCACCGGGGAGCTGTTTTTT. Encoded protein: CASSVHTGSTGELFF. The V and J genes are TRBV2 and TRBJ2-2; D is possibly TRBD1 (6 bases). The V end was cut by 4 bases, the J end by 4 bases, with 13 bases between. The CDR3 totals 15 residues. Germline assignment: CDR1 SNHLY and CDR2 FYNNEI.

The chain uses TRBV11-3 and TRBJ2-1; 9 bases agree with TRBD2. V gave up 6 bases and J gave up 4 bases; unmatched junction bases: 7. The length of the CDR3 is 15 residues. Germline CDR1 is SGHNT and CDR2 is YENEEA. The CDR3 spells CASSKETSGYNEQFF. The CDR3 DNA reads as TGTGCCAGCAGTAAAGAGACTAGCGGATACAATGAGCAGTTCTTC.

The chain couples TRBV11-3 to TRBJ1-2; 8 nucleotides agree with TRBD1. The CDR3 length is 13 residues. The ends lost 5 bases at V and 12 bases at J; junction bases unmatched: 11. Per germline, CDR1 SGHNT and CDR2 YENEEA. The CDR3 spells CASSERQGLGNTF. The CDR3 nucleotides read TGTGCCAGCAGCGAACGACAGGGGTTGGGAAACACCTTC.

The rearrangement uses TRBV7-3 and TRBJ2-1; TRBD1 matches 11 bases. The germline gives CDR1 SGHTA, CDR2 FQGTGA. The ends lost 3 bases at V and 2 bases at J; junction bases unmatched: 0. The CDR3 consists of 15 residues. CDR3 region: CASSLGQGAYNEQFF. CDR3 coding DNA: TGTGCCAGCAGCTTGGGACAGGGGGCCTACAATGAGCAGTTCTTC.

The J gene is TRBJ2-1, the V gene TRBV6-1; D is possibly TRBD1 (5 bases). Germline V CDR1 and CDR2: MNHNS, SASEGT. This CDR3 is 16 amino acids long. Deletions cut 4 bases from V and 1 base from J, with 14 bases between. Here the CDR3 reads CASSARVGASYNEQFF. The CDR3 DNA reads as TGTGCCAGCAGTGCTCGCGTAGGGGCTTCCTACAATGAGCAGTTCTTC.

The chain employs TRBV7-2 and TRBJ1-4; no clear D. The length of the CDR3 is 19 residues. The V gene's germline CDR1 is SGHTA and CDR2 FQGNSA. V lost 5 bases and J lost 4, with 26 bases in between. The CDR3 loop is CASSPPAHSGVLGNEKLFF. The CDR3 nucleotides read TGTGCCAGCAGCCCCCCCGCACATAGTGGAGTTCTTGGTAATGAAAAACTGTTTTTT.

The J gene is TRBJ1-2, the V gene TRBV28, with unresolved D. The CDR3 runs 12 residues. Germline CDR1 reads MDHEN; CDR2 reads SYDVKM. V lost 6 bases and J 4 bases, leaving 9 bases between the germline ends. CDR3 DNA: TGTGCCAGCAGGTACAGTGGCTATGGCTACACCTTC. Translated: CASRYSGYGYTF.

The chain carries TRBV19 and TRBJ2-3; TRBD1 might be the D (6 bases). The CDR3 is 15 residues long. CDR1 and CDR2 from the germline V gene are LNHDA and SQIVND (reference sequence). V was pared by 4 bases and J by 0 bases, with 11 bases between. CDR3: CASSKTGISTDTQYF. The CDR3 bases are TGTGCCAGTAGTAAGACAGGAATTAGCACAGATACGCAGTATTTT.

This rearrangement joins TRBV11-3 to TRBJ1-2; TRBD1 aligns across 8 bases. The CDR3 is 12 amino acids. CDR1 SGHNT and CDR2 YENEEA come from the germline V gene. V was clipped by 6 bases and J by 4 bases; unmatched bases: 1. The CDR3 here is CASSDRGYGYTF. The CDR3 bases are TGTGCCAGCAGTGACAGGGGCTATGGCTACACCTTC.

The gene calls are TRBV5-6 and TRBJ2-2; D perhaps matches TRBD1 (6 bases). Germline V gene data show CDR1 as SGHDT and CDR2 as YYEEEE. The CDR3 is 15 amino acids. The V end was cut by 0 bases, the J end by 5 bases, with 11 bases between. The CDR3 region has the DNA TGTGCCAGCAGCTTGGGGGGGCGTAGGACCGGGGAGCTGTTTTTT. Its translation: CASSLGGRRTGELFF.

The chain uses TRBV29-1 and TRBJ2-7, with TRBD1 identical over 7 bases. CDR3 length: 11 residues. J lost 3 bases, V lost 7 bases, and 3 bases had no gene match. Germline assignment: CDR1 SQVTM and CDR2 ANQGSEA. The chain's CDR3 is CSAHRGYEQYF. DNA for the CDR3: TGCAGCGCCCACAGGGGCTACGAGCAGTACTTC.

The genes are TRBV19 and TRBJ2-7; 9 nucleotides line up with TRBD1. The V gene end was trimmed by 4 bases and the J gene end by 6 bases; junction bases not matched to a gene: 10. This CDR3 contains 15 residues. Germline CDR1 is LNHDA and CDR2 is SQIVND (reference sequence). The CDR3 is CASSKPGTGSIEQYF. CDR3 bases: TGTGCCAGTAGTAAACCCGGGACAGGGTCGATCGAGCAGTACTTC.

V usage is TRBV7-2 and J usage is TRBJ1-2; 7 bases line up with TRBD1. The CDR3 consists of 15 residues. CDR1 is SGHTA and CDR2 is FQGNSA in the germline V gene. The junction had 6 bases not matched to a gene; V was cut back by 1 base and J by 4 bases. The CDR3 nucleotides are TGTGCCAGCAGCTTAGTGGCCAGGGGGACCTATGGCTACACCTTC. Protein sequence: CASSLVARGTYGYTF.

The chain joins TRBV7-2 to TRBJ1-2; TRBD1 agrees at 12 bases. The germline V gene encodes CDR1 SGHTA and CDR2 FQGNSA. The CDR3 runs to 16 residues. Trimming took 10 bases from V and 6 from J; bases not matched to a gene: 15. The DNA of the CDR3 is TGTGCCACTCCATCCGGGACAGGGGGCGTACGGAATGGCTACACCTTC. This encodes CATPSGTGGVRNGYTF. Full variable domain (outside the CDR3, taken from reference TRBV7-2 and TRBJ1-2): GAGVSQSPSNKVTEKGKDVELRCDPISGHTALYWYRQSLGQGLEFLIYFQGNSAPDKSGLPSDRFSAERTGGSVSTLTIQRTQQEDSAVYLCATPSGTGGVRNGYTFGSGTRLTVV.

The gene calls are TRBV5-1 and TRBJ2-5, with D perhaps TRBD1 (6 bases). The end of the DNA is better explained by TRBJ2-7, so the J call may be wrong. This CDR3 contains 15 residues. CDR1 SGHRS and CDR2 YFSETQ come from the germline V gene. CDR3 sequence reads: CASSSGQSSTYEQYF. DNA for the CDR3: TGCGCCAGCAGCTCAGGACAGAGTTCTACCTACGAGCAGTACTTC.

The chain recombines TRBV6-5 with TRBJ1-1; maybe TRBD1 (6 bases). V was clipped by 0 bases and J by 4 bases, with 12 bases between them. The CDR3 is made up of 15 amino acids. Germline V gives CDR1 MNHEY, CDR2 SVGAGI. CDR3: CASSYSQGGFTEAFF. CDR3 nucleotide sequence: TGTGCCAGCAGTTACTCGCAAGGGGGTTTCACTGAAGCTTTCTTT.

The chain is built from TRBV29-1 and TRBJ2-7, with 7 bases identical to TRBD1. Germline CDR1 SQVTM, CDR2 ANQGSEA. The CDR3 is 13 amino acids. The junction had 9 bases not matched to a gene; V was cut back by 4 bases and J by 6 bases. In nucleotides, the CDR3 is TGCAGCGTTGTCGACAGGGATCTATCCGAGCAGTACTTC. As protein: CSVVDRDLSEQYF.

The rearrangement joins TRBV7-9 to TRBJ2-3, with D perhaps matching TRBD2 (6 bases). The germline V gene encodes CDR1 SEHNR and CDR2 FQNEAQ (reference sequence). V gave up 1 base and J gave up 0 bases, with 14 bases separating them. This CDR3 has 17 residues. The CDR3 coding sequence is TGTGCCAGCAGCTTAGACCGGGGGAGCTATAGCACAGATACGCAGTATTTT. It encodes CASSLDRGSYSTDTQYF.

The V gene is TRBV18, the J gene TRBJ1-1, with D possibly being TRBD1 (6 bases). This CDR3 has 15 amino acids. From germline, CDR1 is KGHSH and CDR2 LQKENI. The V and J ends lost 1 base and 4 bases respectively, with 13 bases between them. CDR3 in DNA: TGTGCCAGCTCACCACGAGGGGGAGGGATCACTGAAGCTTTCTTT. Its protein is CASSPRGGGITEAFF.

CDR3 in DNA: TGTGCCAGCAGCGTCGGGGAGGGCCGTCTACATACGCAGTATTTT. Translating it yields CASSVGEGRLHTQYF. The chain uses TRBV9 and TRBJ2-3, with 7 bases identical to TRBD2. The CDR3 is 15 amino acids. The ends lost 2 bases at V and 7 bases at J; junction bases unmatched: 10. The germline gives CDR1 SGDLS, CDR2 YYNGEE.

The CDR3 reads CSAPTLAGTDTQYF. The DNA of the CDR3 is TGCAGCGCACCGACCCTAGCGGGCACAGATACGCAGTATTTT. The chain is built from TRBV29-1 and TRBJ2-3, with 7 bases matching TRBD2. Trimming cost V 7 bases and J 1 base; bases outside gene matches: 8. This CDR3 has 14 residues. CDR1 is SQVTM, CDR2 ANQGSEA, per germline.